These 4 T cell receptor beta chains were sequenced from one sample in a study of T cell changes during pregnancy in multiple sclerosis (dated by TCRdb to about 2019). The protocol used for the library was the immunoSEQ multiplex PCR assay. In its TCRdb copy, this immuneACCESS table keeps in-frame sequences only and misses some clones. Where compared with another copy, unresolved V genes explain less than half of these, and the others have no known cause. The sample includes approximately 70,000 clones, with roughly 94% observed a single time. The leading ten clones occupy approximately 0.15% of the sample. Source: CD4+ T cells from peripheral blood mononuclear cells, taken after pregnancy. Receptors were obtained from a female donor with multiple sclerosis, enrolled in a pregnancy study.

This clone was seen only once. J is TRBJ1-1 and V is TRBV27; D is ambiguous. The CDR3 totals 11 residues. Germline loops: CDR1 MNHEY, CDR2 SMNVEV (reference sequence). Trimming left V 5 bases short and J 11 bases short, with 12 bases between. The CDR3 DNA is TGTGCCAGCAGTCTACCGTCCTGGGCTTTCTTT. Translation: CASSLPSWAFF.

The gene calls are TRBV29-1 and TRBJ1-1; no clear D. The CDR3 has 13 amino acids. Germline CDR1 SQVTM, CDR2 ANQGSEA. V was trimmed by 5 bases and J by 2 bases, leaving 12 bases between them. The CDR3 DNA is TGCAGCGTTTCTTTCCTCCTCAACACTGAAGCTTTCTTT. Its translation: CSVSFLLNTEAFF.

J is TRBJ1-2 and V is TRBV29-1, with 10 bases that match TRBD1. V shed 3 bases, J shed 6 bases, and the junction held 7 bases outside the gene matches. This CDR3 has 14 amino acids. In germline, CDR1 is SQVTM, CDR2 ANQGSEA. Here the CDR3 reads CSVEGGQGSHGYTF. The CDR3 coding sequence is TGCAGCGTTGAGGGGGGACAGGGGTCTCATGGCTACACCTTC.

In DNA form, the CDR3 reads TGTGCCAGTAGTATGGGTCTTCGGGATTTTGGAAACACCATATATTTT. Protein product: CASSMGLRDFGNTIYF. The chain joins TRBV19 to TRBJ1-3; D remains ambiguous. Trimming took 3 bases from V and 3 from J, leaving 15 bases between them. The germline V gene has CDR1 LNHDA and CDR2 SQIVND (reference sequence). This CDR3 contains 16 residues.